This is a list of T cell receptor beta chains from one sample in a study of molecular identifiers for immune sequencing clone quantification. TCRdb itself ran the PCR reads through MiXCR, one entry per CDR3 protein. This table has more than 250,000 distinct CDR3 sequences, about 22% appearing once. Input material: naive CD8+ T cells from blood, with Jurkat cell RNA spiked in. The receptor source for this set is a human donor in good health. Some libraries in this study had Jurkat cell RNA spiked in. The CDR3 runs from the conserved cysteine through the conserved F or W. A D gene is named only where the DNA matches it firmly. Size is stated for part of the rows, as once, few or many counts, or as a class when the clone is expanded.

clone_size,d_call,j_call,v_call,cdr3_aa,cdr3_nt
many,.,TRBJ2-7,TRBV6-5,CASSLSVAQIYEQYF,TGTGCCAGCAGCCTCTCGGTGGCGCAGATCTACGAGCAGTACTTC
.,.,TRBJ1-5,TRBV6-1,CASSPTSSVGNQPQHF,TGTGCCAGCAGTCCGACCTCCAGCGTCGGCAATCAGCCCCAGCATTTT
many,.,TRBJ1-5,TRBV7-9,CASRTGNQPQHF,TGTGCCAGCCGGACAGGCAATCAGCCCCAGCATTTT
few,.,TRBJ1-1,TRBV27,CASSLPARLQDTEAFF,TGTGCCAGCAGTCTCCCCGCCCGACTTCAGGACACTGAAGCTTTCTTT
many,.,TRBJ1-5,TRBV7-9,CASSPLGVGSNQPQHF,TGTGCCAGCAGCCCCCTTGGGGTGGGGAGCAATCAGCCCCAGCATTTT
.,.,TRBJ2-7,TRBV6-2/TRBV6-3,CASSYSLDSSYEQYF,TGTGCCAGCAGTTACTCTCTGGACAGCTCCTACGAGCAGTACTTC
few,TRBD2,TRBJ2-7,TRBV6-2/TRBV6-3,CASSYLRLAGVYEQYF,TGTGCCAGCAGTTATCTTCGTTTAGCGGGAGTCTACGAGCAGTACTTC
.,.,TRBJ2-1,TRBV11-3,CASTDSHEDNEQFF,TGTGCCAGCACCGACAGTCATGAGGACAATGAGCAGTTCTTC
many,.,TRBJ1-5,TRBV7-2,CASSMTGGGNQPQHF,TGTGCCAGCAGCATGACAGGAGGGGGCAATCAGCCCCAGCATTTT
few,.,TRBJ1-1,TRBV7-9,CASSLYSTEAFF,TGTGCCAGCAGCTTATATTCGACTGAAGCTTTCTTT
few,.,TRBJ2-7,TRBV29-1,CSVEDQFYEQYF,TGCAGCGTTGAAGATCAGTTCTACGAGCAGTACTTC
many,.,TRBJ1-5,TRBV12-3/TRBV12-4,CASKGEGNQPQHF,TGTGCCAGCAAAGGTGAAGGCAATCAGCCCCAGCATTTT
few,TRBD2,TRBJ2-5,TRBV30,CAWSGWETNGLGLVETQYF,TGTGCCTGGAGTGGTTGGGAGACTAACGGACTAGGTTTGGTAGAGACCCAGTACTTC
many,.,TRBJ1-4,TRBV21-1,CASSNGRRDLADVNEKLFF,TGTGCCAGCAGCAATGGGAGGAGGGATTTGGCCGATGTGAATGAAAAACTGTTTTTT